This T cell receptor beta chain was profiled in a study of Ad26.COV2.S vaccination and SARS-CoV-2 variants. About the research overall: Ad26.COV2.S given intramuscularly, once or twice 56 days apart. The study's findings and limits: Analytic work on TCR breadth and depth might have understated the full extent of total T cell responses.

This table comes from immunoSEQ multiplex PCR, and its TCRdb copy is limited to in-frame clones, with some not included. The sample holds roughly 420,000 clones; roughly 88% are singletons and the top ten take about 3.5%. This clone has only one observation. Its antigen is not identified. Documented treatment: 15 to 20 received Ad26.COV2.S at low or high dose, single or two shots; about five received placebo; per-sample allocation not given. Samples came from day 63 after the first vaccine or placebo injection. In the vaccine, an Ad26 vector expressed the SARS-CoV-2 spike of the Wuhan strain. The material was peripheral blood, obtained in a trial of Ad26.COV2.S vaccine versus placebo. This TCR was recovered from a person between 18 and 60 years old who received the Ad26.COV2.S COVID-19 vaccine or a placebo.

The CDR3 is CASSLTGYSNQPQHF. The CDR3 nucleotides are TGCGCCAGCAGCTTGACAGGATATAGCAATCAGCCCCAGCATTTT. This chain joins TRBV5-1 and TRBJ1-5; D might be TRBD1 (5 bases). The CDR3 is 15 amino acids. Trimming removed 1 base from V and 0 bases from J, with 8 bases in between. CDR1 and CDR2 from the germline V gene are SGHRS and YFSETQ.